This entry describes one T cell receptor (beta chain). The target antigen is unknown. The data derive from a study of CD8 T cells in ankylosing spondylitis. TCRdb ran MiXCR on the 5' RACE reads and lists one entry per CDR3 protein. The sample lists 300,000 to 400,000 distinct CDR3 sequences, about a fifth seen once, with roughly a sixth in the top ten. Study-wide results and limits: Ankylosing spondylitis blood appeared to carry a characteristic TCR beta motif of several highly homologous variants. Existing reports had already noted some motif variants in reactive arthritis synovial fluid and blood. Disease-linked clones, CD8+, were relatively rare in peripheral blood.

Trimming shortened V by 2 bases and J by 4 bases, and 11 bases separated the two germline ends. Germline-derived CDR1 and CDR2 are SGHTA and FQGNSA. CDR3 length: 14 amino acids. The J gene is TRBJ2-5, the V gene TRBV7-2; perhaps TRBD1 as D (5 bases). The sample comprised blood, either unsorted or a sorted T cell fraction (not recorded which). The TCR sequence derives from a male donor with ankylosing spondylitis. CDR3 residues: CASSLKGPGETQYF. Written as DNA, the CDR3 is TGTGCCAGCAGCTTAAAGGGGCCGGGAGAGACCCAGTACTTC.